This entry describes one T cell receptor (beta chain). Its antigen remains unknown. The data were obtained in a study of a mutant IDH1 vaccine in newly diagnosed glioma. Study at large: Beginning 4-6 weeks after radiotherapy alone, or with temozolomide cycles, vaccination took place. It was radiotherapy, temozolomide, or both that patients received previously, with most receiving both. Week 35 held visit V12, while week 47 held visit V13.

Clones were sequenced by immunoSEQ multiplex PCR, and TCRdb holds only the in-frame ones, with some missing. The table includes fewer than 35,000 clones, about 80% detected once. The germline gives CDR1 MNHEY, CDR2 SVGAGI. Trimming stripped 8 bases from V and 5 bases from J, with 21 bases between. The CDR3 runs to 15 residues. Sample time point: week 47, end of study. Each dose delivered 300 ug of mutant IDH1 20-mer peptide subcutaneously with imiquimod. There were eight vaccinations for patients, given in weeks 1, 3, 5, 7, 11, 15, 19 and 23. This sequence was found in a man aged 30 to 45 with glioma. The V and J genes are TRBV6-5 and TRBJ1-1, with D unresolved. The specimen comprised PBMCs, sampled from a glioma patient whose treatment included an IDH1 peptide vaccine. CDR3 sequence reads: CASRQTALGMTEAFF. As DNA, the CDR3 is TGTGCCAGCCGCCAGACTGCTTTAGGAATGACTGAAGCTTTCTTT.